The 13 T cell receptor beta chains in this list originate from one sample, sequenced in a study of blood T cell repertoires in COVID-19. Profiled with immunoSEQ multiplex PCR; TCRdb holds only in-frame clones, not every one. The sample records 200,000 to 250,000 clones, 86% being singletons. Sequenced material: peripheral blood. The receptor source for this set is a woman aged 50 to 60 with COVID-19, enrolled during active disease.

CDR3 loop: CASSESSSPGGYTF. The CDR3 region has the DNA TGCGCCAGCAGTGAGTCGAGCTCCCCAGGGGGCTACACCTTC. J is TRBJ1-2 and V is TRBV10-2; D might be TRBD1 (5 bases). This CDR3 has 14 residues. The germline gives CDR1 WSHSY, CDR2 SAAADI. The ends were cut back, 0 bases at V and 8 bases at J, with 13 bases in the middle.

As concerns this clone: The sample carries other DNA sequences with the same CDR3. The CDR3 region is CASSILAGGNEQFF. The CDR3 DNA reads TGTGCCAGTAGTATACTAGCGGGGGGGAATGAGCAGTTCTTC. V is TRBV19 and J is TRBJ2-1; 12 bases map to TRBD2. Trimming cost V 2 bases and J 7 bases; bases outside gene matches: 0. Germline CDR1 reads LNHDA; CDR2 reads SQIVND (reference sequence). This CDR3 spans 14 amino acids. The whole variable domain, filled in from reference TRBV19 and TRBJ2-1, reads DGGITQSPKYLFRKEGQNVTLSCEQNLNHDAMYWYRQDPGQGLRLIYYSQIVNDFQKGDIAEGYSVSREKKESFPLTVTSAQKNPTAFYLCASSILAGGNEQFFGPGTRLTVL.

J is TRBJ1-5 and V is TRBV6-5; D perhaps matches TRBD1 (5 bases). This CDR3 has 14 residues. CDR1 is MNHEY and CDR2 is SVGAGI in the germline V gene. V was trimmed by 2 bases and J by 5 bases, leaving 10 bases between them. The CDR3 bases are TGTGCCAGCAGTTACGGGGCAGGGTATCAGCCCCAGCATTTT. Its protein product is CASSYGAGYQPQHF.

V usage is TRBV21-1 and J usage is TRBJ2-7; TRBD2 reflects the table's D call only, with no check against the DNA. TRBV21-1 is shown as a pseudogene. The CDR3 length is 14 residues. The CDR3 reads CASSKFRPYYEQYV. For the CDR3, the DNA is TGTGCCAGCAGCAAGTTCCGCCCCTACTACGAGCAGTACGTC.

The chain links TRBV25-1 to TRBJ2-2, with D tentatively TRBD1 (7 bases). The CDR3 runs to 16 residues. Trimming took 1 base from V and 4 from J, leaving 13 bases between them. Germline lookup yields CDR1 MGHDK and CDR2 SYGVNS. As DNA, the CDR3 is TGTGCCAGCAGTGAATTCGGCCAGGGGGGCACCGGGGAGCTGTTTTTT. Encoded protein: CASSEFGQGGTGELFF.

The chain recombines TRBV2 with TRBJ2-1; D ambiguous. This CDR3 contains 14 residues. V lost 7 bases to trimming and J lost 0 bases, with 10 bases between them. The germline gives CDR1 SNHLY, CDR2 FYNNEI. The CDR3 DNA reads TGTGCCAGCACCCTCTTGAGCTCCTACAATGAGCAGTTCTTC. It yields the protein CASTLLSSYNEQFF.

The chain has TRBV4-3 and TRBJ2-1, with 12 bases lining up with TRBD2. Germline assignment: CDR1 LGHNA and CDR2 YSLEER. The V gene end was trimmed by 0 bases and the J gene end by 8 bases; junction bases not matched to a gene: 5. The CDR3 runs 16 residues. The CDR3 reads CASSQEASGGGDEQFF. CDR3 coding DNA: TGCGCCAGCAGCCAAGAGGCTAGCGGGGGGGGCGATGAGCAGTTCTTC.

The chain is built from TRBV11-2 and TRBJ1-1; weak D call: TRBD1 (6 bases). The CDR3 totals 13 residues. Trimming cost V 4 bases and J 6 bases, with 12 bases left between them. CDR1 is SGHAT and CDR2 is FQNNGV in the germline V gene. The CDR3 is CASSYRGQSEAFF. The CDR3 DNA is TGTGCCAGCAGCTACCGAGGACAGTCTGAAGCTTTCTTT.

This chain connects TRBV7-2 to TRBJ1-2; D remains ambiguous. V was clipped by 3 bases and J by 1 base, with 15 bases between them. There are 16 residues in the CDR3. The germline gives CDR1 SGHTA, CDR2 FQGNSA. CDR3 nucleotides: TGTGCCAGCAGCTTTTTGCGGGGTGAGATTAACTATGGCTACACCTTC. It encodes CASSFLRGEINYGYTF.

The chain links TRBV27 to TRBJ1-3; D remains ambiguous. CDR1 and CDR2 from the germline V gene are MNHEY and SMNVEV (reference sequence). Trimming took 2 bases from V and 7 from J, leaving 15 bases between them. The length of the CDR3 is 15 residues. The CDR3 sequence is CASSLRAGGSNTIYF. DNA of the CDR3: TGTGCCAGCAGTTTACGGGCAGGAGGTTCCAACACCATATATTTT.

V and J are TRBV28 and TRBJ2-2; 10 positions match TRBD1. J gave up 7 bases and V 3 bases, and 5 bases lay outside the gene matches. Per the germline V gene, CDR1 is MDHEN and CDR2 is SYDVKM. This CDR3 has 15 residues. The CDR3 region is CASSFRQGASGELFF. The DNA for the CDR3 is TGTGCCAGCAGTTTTCGACAGGGGGCAAGCGGGGAGCTGTTTTTT.

The V and J genes are TRBV30 and TRBJ1-1; D gene unclear. Germline CDR1 reads GTSNPN; CDR2 reads SVGIG (reference sequence). CDR3 size: 12 residues. Trimming removed 5 bases at V and 6 bases at J, with 13 bases between. In DNA, the CDR3 is TGTGCCTGGGCGGGAGGGTTTTCTGAAGCTTTCTTT. Encoded protein: CAWAGGFSEAFF. Together with reference TRBV30 and TRBJ1-1, the CDR3 gives the full variable domain: SQTIHQWPATLVQPVGSPLSLECTVEGTSNPNLYWYRQAAGRGLQLLFYSVGIGQISSEVPQNLSASRPQDRQFILSSKKLLLSDSGFYLCAWAGGFSEAFFGQGTRLTVV.

The gene calls are TRBV5-4 and TRBJ2-3; D is perhaps TRBD1 (6 bases). This CDR3 has 15 residues. Trimming took 0 bases from V and 1 from J, leaving 9 bases between them. Per the germline V gene, CDR1 is SGHNT and CDR2 is YYREEE (reference sequence). The CDR3 loop is CASSLAEGGTDTQYF. CDR3 nucleotide sequence: TGTGCCAGCAGCTTGGCCGAGGGGGGCACAGATACGCAGTATTTT.